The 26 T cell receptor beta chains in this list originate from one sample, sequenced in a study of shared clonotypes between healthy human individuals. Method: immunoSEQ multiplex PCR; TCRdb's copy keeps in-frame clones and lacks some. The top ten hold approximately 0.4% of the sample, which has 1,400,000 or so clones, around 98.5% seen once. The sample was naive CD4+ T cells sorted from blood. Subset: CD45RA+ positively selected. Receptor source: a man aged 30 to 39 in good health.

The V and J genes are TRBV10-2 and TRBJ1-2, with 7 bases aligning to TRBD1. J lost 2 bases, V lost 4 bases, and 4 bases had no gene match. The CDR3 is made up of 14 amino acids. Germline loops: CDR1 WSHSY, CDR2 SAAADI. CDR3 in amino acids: CASSATGVNYGYTF. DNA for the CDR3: TGCGCCAGCAGTGCCACAGGGGTGAACTATGGCTACACCTTC.

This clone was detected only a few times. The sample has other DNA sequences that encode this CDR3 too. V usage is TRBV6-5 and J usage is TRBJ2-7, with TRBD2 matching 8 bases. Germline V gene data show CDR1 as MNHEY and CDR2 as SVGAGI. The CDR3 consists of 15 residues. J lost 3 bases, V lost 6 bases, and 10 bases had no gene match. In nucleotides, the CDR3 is TGTGCCAGCAGCCCACCAAGCGGGGGAGGCTACGAGCAGTACTTC. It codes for CASSPPSGGGYEQYF.

The CDR3 sequence is CATTAERAQETQYF. The DNA for the CDR3 is TGTGCCACGACGGCCGAGCGAGCCCAAGAGACCCAGTACTTC. The chain carries TRBV10-3 and TRBJ2-5, with D hard to call. CDR1 and CDR2 (germline): ENHRY, SYGVKD. V shed 10 bases and J shed 1 base, with 16 bases lying between them. This CDR3 spans 14 amino acids.

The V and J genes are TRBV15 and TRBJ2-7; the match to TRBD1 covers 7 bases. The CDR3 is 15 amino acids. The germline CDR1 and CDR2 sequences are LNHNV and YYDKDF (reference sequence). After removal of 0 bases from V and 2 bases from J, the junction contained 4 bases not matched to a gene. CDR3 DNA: TGTGCCACCAGCAGAGATTCTGGGACAGCCTACGAGCAGTACTTC. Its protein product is CATSRDSGTAYEQYF.

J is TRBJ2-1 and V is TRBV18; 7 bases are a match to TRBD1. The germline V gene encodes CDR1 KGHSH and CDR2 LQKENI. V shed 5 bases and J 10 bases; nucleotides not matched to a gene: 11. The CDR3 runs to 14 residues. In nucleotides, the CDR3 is TGTGCCAGCTCATTAGACAGGGTCGTAGGAGAGCAGTTCTTC. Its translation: CASSLDRVVGEQFF.

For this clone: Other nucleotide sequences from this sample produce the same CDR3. CDR3: CASSLSLRNTEAFF. The CDR3 nucleotides are TGTGCCAGCAGTTTATCATTAAGGAACACTGAAGCTTTCTTT. The chain links TRBV28 to TRBJ1-1; D ambiguous. Trimming shortened V by 1 base and J by 1 base, and 7 bases separated the two germline ends. The CDR3 loop spans 14 amino acids. Germline loops: CDR1 MDHEN, CDR2 SYDVKM.

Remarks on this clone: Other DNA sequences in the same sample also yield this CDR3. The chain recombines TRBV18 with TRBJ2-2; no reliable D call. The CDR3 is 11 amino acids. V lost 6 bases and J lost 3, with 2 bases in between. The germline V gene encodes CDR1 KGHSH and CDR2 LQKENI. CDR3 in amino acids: CASSYTGELFF. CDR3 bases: TGTGCCAGCTCTTACACCGGGGAGCTGTTTTTT.

The DNA for the CDR3 is TGTGCCAGCAGCTTTTTTGGTGGGGGTGTGGAGACCCAGTACTTC. This gives the protein CASSFFGGGVETQYF. The chain joins TRBV5-6 to TRBJ2-5; D tentatively reads TRBD1 or TRBD2 (5 bases each). CDR3 size: 15 residues. Germline lookup yields CDR1 SGHDT and CDR2 YYEEEE. Trimming left V 2 bases short and J 5 bases short, with 16 bases between. Looking up the rest from reference TRBV5-6 and TRBJ2-5 gives the full variable domain: DAGVTQSPTHLIKTRGQQVTLRCSPKSGHDTVSWYQQALGQGPQFIFQYYEEEERQRGNFPDRFSGHQFPNYSSELNVNALLLGDSALYLCASSFFGGGVETQYFGPGTRLLVL.

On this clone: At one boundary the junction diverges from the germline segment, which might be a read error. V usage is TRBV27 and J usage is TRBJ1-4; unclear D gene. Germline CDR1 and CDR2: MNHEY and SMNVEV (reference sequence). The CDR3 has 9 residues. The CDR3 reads CASSFCLDF. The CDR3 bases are TGTGCCAGCAGTTTCTGTTTGGATTTT.

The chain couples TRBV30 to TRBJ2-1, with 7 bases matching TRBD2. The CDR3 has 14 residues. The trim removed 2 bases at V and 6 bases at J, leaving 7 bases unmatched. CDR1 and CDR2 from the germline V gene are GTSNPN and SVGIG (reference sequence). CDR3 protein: CAWSSSWEGNEQFF. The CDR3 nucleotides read TGTGCCTGGAGTAGCTCCTGGGAGGGCAATGAGCAGTTCTTC.

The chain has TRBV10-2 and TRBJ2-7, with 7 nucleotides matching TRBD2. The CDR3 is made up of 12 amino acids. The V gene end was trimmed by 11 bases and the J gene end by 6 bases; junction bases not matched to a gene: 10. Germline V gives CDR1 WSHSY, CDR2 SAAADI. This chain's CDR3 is CACRLAAGEQYF. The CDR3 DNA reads TGCGCCTGCCGACTAGCTGCGGGCGAGCAGTACTTC.

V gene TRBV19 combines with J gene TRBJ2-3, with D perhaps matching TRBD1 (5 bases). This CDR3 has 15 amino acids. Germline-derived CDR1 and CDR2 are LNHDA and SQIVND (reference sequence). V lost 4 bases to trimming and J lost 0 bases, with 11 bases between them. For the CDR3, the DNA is TGTGCCAGTAGTACCCCTGGGGCTAGCACAGATACGCAGTATTTT. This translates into CASSTPGASTDTQYF.

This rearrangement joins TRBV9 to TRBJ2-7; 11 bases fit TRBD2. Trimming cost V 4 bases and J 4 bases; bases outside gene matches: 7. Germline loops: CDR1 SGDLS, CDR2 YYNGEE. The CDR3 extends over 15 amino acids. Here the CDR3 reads CASSTETSGIYEQYF. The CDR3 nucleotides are TGTGCCAGCAGCACAGAGACTAGCGGGATTTACGAGCAGTACTTC.

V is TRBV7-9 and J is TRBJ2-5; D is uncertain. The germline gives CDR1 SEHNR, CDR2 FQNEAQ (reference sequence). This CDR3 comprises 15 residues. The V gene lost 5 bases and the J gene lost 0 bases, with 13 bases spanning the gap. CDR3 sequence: CASSPTQRYQETQYF. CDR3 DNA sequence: TGTGCCAGCAGCCCGACGCAGAGGTACCAAGAGACCCAGTACTTC.

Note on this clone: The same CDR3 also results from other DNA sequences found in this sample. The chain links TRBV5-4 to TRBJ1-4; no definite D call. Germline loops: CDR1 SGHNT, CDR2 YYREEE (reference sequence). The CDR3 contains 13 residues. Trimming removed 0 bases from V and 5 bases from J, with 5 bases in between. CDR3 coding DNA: TGTGCCAGCAGCTTGGGAGTAAATGAAAAACTGTTTTTT. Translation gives CASSLGVNEKLFF.

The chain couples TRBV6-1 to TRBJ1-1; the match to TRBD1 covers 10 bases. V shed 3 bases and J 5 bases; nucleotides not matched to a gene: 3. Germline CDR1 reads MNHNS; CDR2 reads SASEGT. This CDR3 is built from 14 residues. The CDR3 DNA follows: TGTGCCAGCAGTGACCTGGGACAGGGGACTGAAGCTTTCTTT. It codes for CASSDLGQGTEAFF.

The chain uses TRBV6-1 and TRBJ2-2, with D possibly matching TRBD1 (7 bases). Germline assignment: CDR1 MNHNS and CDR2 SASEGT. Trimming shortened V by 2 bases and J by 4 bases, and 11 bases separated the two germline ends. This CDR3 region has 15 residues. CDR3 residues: CASSESGGTTGELFF. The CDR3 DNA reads TGTGCCAGCAGTGAATCAGGGGGGACCACCGGGGAGCTGTTTTTT.

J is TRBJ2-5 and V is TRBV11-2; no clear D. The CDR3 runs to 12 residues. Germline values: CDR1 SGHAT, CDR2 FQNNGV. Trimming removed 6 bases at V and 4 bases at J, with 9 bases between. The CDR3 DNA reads TGTGCCAGCAGGGCCAACGGAGAGACCCAGTACTTC. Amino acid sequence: CASRANGETQYF.

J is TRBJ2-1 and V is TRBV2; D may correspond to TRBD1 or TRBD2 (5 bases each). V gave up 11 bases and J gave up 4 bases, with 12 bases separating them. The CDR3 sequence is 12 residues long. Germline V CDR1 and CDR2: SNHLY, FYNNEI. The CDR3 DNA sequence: TGTGCCTTCGGGGCAGAGTACAATGAGCAGTTCTTC. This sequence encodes CAFGAEYNEQFF.

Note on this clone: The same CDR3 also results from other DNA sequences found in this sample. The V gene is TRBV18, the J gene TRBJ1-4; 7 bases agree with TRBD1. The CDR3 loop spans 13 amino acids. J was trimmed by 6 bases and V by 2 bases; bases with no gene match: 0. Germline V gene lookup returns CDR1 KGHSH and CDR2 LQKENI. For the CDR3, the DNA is TGTGCCAGCTCACCAGGGACAGATGAAAAACTGTTTTTT. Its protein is CASSPGTDEKLFF.

This CDR3 reads CSAYQVYEQYF. The DNA of the CDR3 is TGCAGTGCTTACCAAGTGTACGAGCAGTACTTC. The chain couples TRBV20-1 to TRBJ2-7; D uncertain. Trimming cost V 5 bases and J 4 bases, with 9 bases left between them. The CDR3 runs 11 residues. Germline V lookup: CDR1 DFQATT, CDR2 SNEGSKA (reference sequence).

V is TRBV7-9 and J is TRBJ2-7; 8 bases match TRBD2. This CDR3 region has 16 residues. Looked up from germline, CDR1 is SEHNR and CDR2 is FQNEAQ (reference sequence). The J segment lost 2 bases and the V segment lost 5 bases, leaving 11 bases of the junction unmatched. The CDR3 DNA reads TGTGCCAGCAGCCGACTGCGTCAGCGGGGGACCTACGAGCAGTACTTC. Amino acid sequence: CASSRLRQRGTYEQYF.

The CDR3: CASSRGSSNQETQYF. The CDR3, as DNA: TGTGCCAGCAGCCGTGGGAGTTCCAACCAAGAGACCCAGTACTTC. The chain employs TRBV7-9 and TRBJ2-5; TRBD2 is a possible D gene (5 bases). Between the trimmed V and J ends, which lost 5 bases and 0 bases, there was a span of 13 bases. The CDR3 is made up of 15 amino acids. Germline V gene data show CDR1 as SEHNR and CDR2 as FQNEAQ (reference sequence).

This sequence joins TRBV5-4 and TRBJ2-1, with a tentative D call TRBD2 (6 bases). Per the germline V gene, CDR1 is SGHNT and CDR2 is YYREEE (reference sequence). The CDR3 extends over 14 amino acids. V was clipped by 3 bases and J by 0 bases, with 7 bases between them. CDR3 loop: CASSSGGSYNEQFF. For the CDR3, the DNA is TGTGCCAGCAGCTCCGGGGGCTCCTACAATGAGCAGTTCTTC.

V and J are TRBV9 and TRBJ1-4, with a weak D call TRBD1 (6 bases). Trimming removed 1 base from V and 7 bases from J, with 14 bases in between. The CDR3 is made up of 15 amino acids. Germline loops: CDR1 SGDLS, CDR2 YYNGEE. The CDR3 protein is CASSVREGVGEKLFF. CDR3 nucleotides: TGTGCCAGCAGCGTAAGGGAGGGGGTAGGTGAAAAACTGTTTTTT.

In DNA, the CDR3 is TGTGCCAGCAGCCAAGATATCTTAGATACGCAGTATTTT. It encodes CASSQDILDTQYF. The V gene is TRBV14, the J gene TRBJ2-3; no reliable D call. V lost 0 bases and J 5 bases, leaving 6 bases between the germline ends. Per germline, CDR1 SGHDN and CDR2 FVKESK. The CDR3 totals 13 residues.